One and the same sample provided the 17 T cell receptor beta chains below, sequenced in a study of T cells after yellow fever vaccination (dated by TCRdb to between 2019 and 2020). The meaning of the sample's treatment or condition label: live attenuated yellow fever vaccine strain. The library relied on 5' RACE. Sequencing instrument: Illumina HiSeq 2500. The raw public data were reprocessed by TCRdb itself: fastp quality trimming at Q25, MiXCR clonotype calling, in-frame beta chains only. When rows share a CDR3 protein, they turn into one entry using the most common DNA and genes. This sample lists under 300,000 distinct CDR3 sequences; roughly 7.2% were detected once. The ten largest account for more than 0.8% of the sample. The sequencing used CD4+ T cells sorted from PBMCs, collected 15 days after the yellow fever booster vaccination. The receptors come from a man aged 30 to 39 who received the YFV17D yellow fever vaccine.

The chain carries TRBV24-1 and TRBJ2-1; 7 bases agree with TRBD2. The CDR3 has 16 amino acids. J was trimmed by 0 bases and V by 4 bases; bases with no gene match: 5. CDR1 is KGHDR and CDR2 is SFDVKD in the germline V gene. This chain's CDR3 is CATSDPGLSSYNEQFF. For the CDR3, the DNA is TGTGCCACCAGTGACCCGGGACTATCCTCCTACAATGAGCAGTTCTTC.

This clonotype was seen more than once but under ten times. V and J are TRBV14 and TRBJ2-3; D call uncertain. V gave up 4 bases and J gave up 1 base, with 18 bases separating them. The CDR3 length is 17 residues. CDR1 is SGHDN and CDR2 is FVKESK in the germline V gene. The CDR3 DNA reads TGTGCCAGCAGCCGCCCTCTTGATCCCGCCCGCACAGATACGCAGTATTTT. Its protein product is CASSRPLDPARTDTQYF. Full variable domain (rest looked up from reference TRBV14 and TRBJ2-3): EAGVTQFPSHSVIEKGQTVTLRCDPISGHDNLYWYRRVMGKEIKFLLHFVKESKQDESGMPNNRFLAERTGGTYSTLKVQPAELEDSGVYFCASSRPLDPARTDTQYFGPGTRLTVL.

This chain joins TRBV27 and TRBJ2-2, with D perhaps assigned TRBD1 or TRBD2 (6 bases each). Per the germline V gene, CDR1 is MNHEY and CDR2 is SMNVEV (reference sequence). This CDR3 has 17 amino acids. The germline V and J ends were trimmed by 0 bases and 7 bases, with 18 bases remaining between them. The CDR3 reads CASSLSIWAGGGGELFF. CDR3 coding DNA: TGTGCCAGCAGTTTATCGATTTGGGCCGGAGGGGGCGGGGAGCTGTTTTTT.

The chain employs TRBV30 and TRBJ2-1, with 7 nucleotides matching TRBD1. The CDR3 has 14 amino acids. V shed 3 bases and J 5 bases; nucleotides not matched to a gene: 7. Germline V lookup: CDR1 GTSNPN, CDR2 SVGIG (reference sequence). The CDR3 region has the DNA TGTGCCTGGAGCGGACAGGCCTTGAACAATGAGCAGTTCTTC. It codes for CAWSGQALNNEQFF.

In this sample, this clonotype turned up many times. The chain combines TRBV5-4 with TRBJ1-2; unclear D gene. The germline V gene has CDR1 SGHNT and CDR2 YYREEE (reference sequence). CDR3 length equals 13 residues. V lost 4 bases to trimming and J lost 13 bases, with 20 bases between them. The CDR3 DNA reads as TGTGCCAGCAGCCTCCCTTCCCAATCGGGAGGCACCTTC. It codes for CASSLPSQSGGTF.

This clonotype was counted ten times or more. The V and J genes are TRBV5-1 and TRBJ2-1; no clear D. Germline V CDR1 and CDR2: SGHRS, YFSETQ. This CDR3 comprises 16 residues. The V end was cut by 1 base, the J end by 0 bases, with 11 bases between. The CDR3 sequence is CASSLPSSSSYNEQFF. CDR3 in DNA: TGCGCCAGCAGCTTGCCCTCCTCAAGCTCCTACAATGAGCAGTTCTTC.

The chain is built from TRBV7-9 and TRBJ2-5; no clear D. Trimming took 2 bases from V and 2 from J, leaving 12 bases between them. The germline V gene has CDR1 SEHNR and CDR2 FQNEAQ (reference sequence). The CDR3 covers 15 residues. The CDR3 bases are TGTGCCAGCAGCTTACCCTCGGGTAGACAAGAGACCCAGTACTTC. It codes for CASSLPSGRQETQYF. The whole variable domain, remainder taken from reference TRBV7-9 and TRBJ2-5, is DTGVSQNPRHKITKRGQNVTFRCDPISEHNRLYWYRQTLGQGPEFLTYFQNEAQLEKSRLLSDRFSAERPKGSFSTLEIQRTEQGDSAMYLCASSLPSGRQETQYFGPGTRLLVL.

This clonotype showed up just a few times. The chain joins TRBV7-2 to TRBJ2-7; the match to TRBD2 covers 8 bases. CDR1 SGHTA and CDR2 FQGNSA come from the germline V gene. Losses at the gene ends were 3 bases for V and 4 bases for J; bases not matched to a gene: 8. The CDR3 totals 15 residues. DNA of the CDR3: TGTGCCAGCAGCTTGCAAGGGACTAGGTCTTACGAGCAGTACTTC. This codes for CASSLQGTRSYEQYF.

This clonotype was counted ten times or more. The chain recombines TRBV29-1 with TRBJ2-1, with D perhaps matching TRBD2 (5 bases). The CDR3 is made up of 12 amino acids. Trimming cost V 6 bases and J 10 bases, with 16 bases left between them. The V gene's germline CDR1 is SQVTM and CDR2 ANQGSEA. CDR3 protein: CSVWTRSGEQFF. CDR3 coding DNA: TGCAGCGTCTGGACTCGATCCGGAGAGCAGTTCTTC.

This clonotype has a count of ten or more. The V and J genes are TRBV10-2 and TRBJ2-2; no firm D call. The ends were cut back, 7 bases at V and 4 bases at J, with 13 bases in the middle. CDR1 and CDR2 from the germline V gene are WSHSY and SAAADI. The CDR3 contains 14 residues. The CDR3 loop is CASTPLRGTGELFF. The CDR3 coding sequence is TGCGCCAGCACGCCCCTGCGAGGCACCGGGGAGCTGTTTTTT.

This clonotype was seen a handful of times. This sequence joins TRBV15 and TRBJ2-5; 7 bases align to TRBD1. V was pared by 7 bases and J by 4 bases, with 12 bases of the junction left unmatched. Germline CDR1 is LNHNV and CDR2 is YYDKDF (reference sequence). This CDR3 contains 15 residues. The DNA of the CDR3 is TGTGCCACCACCACGTTCCGGGACAGAAGAGAGACCCAGTACTTC. The encoded protein is CATTTFRDRRETQYF.

In its sample, this clonotype was seen a few times. CDR3 bases: TGCAGCGTTGCGGGACTAGCGGGAGACTCTAGCACAGATACGCAGTATTTT. Its translation: CSVAGLAGDSSTDTQYF. The chain carries TRBV29-1 and TRBJ2-3, with TRBD2 matching 14 bases. Germline V lookup: CDR1 SQVTM, CDR2 ANQGSEA. Germline trimming cut 4 bases from V and 0 bases from J; bases unmatched to any gene: 6. The CDR3 covers 17 residues.

The chain is built from TRBV23-1 and TRBJ1-5; 9 bases match TRBD1. TRBV23-1 is reported as an ORF; its role is uncertain. The CDR3 spans 15 residues. Trimming removed 3 bases from V and 7 bases from J; junction bases left unmatched: 7. The CDR3 here is CASSQQDRGAQPQHF. The CDR3 DNA reads as TGCGCCAGCAGTCAGCAGGACAGGGGAGCGCAGCCCCAGCATTTT.

This clonotype was counted between two and nine times. The chain uses TRBV7-9 and TRBJ2-1, with D maybe TRBD2 (5 bases). V lost 2 bases and J lost 7, with 18 bases in between. This CDR3 region has 16 residues. CDR1 is SEHNR, CDR2 FQNEAQ, per germline (reference sequence). CDR3 residues: CASSLSPGKTGNEQFF. Written as DNA, the CDR3 is TGTGCCAGCAGCTTATCCCCGGGGAAGACGGGTAATGAGCAGTTCTTC.

CDR3 sequence: CASSYRLAGGTDTQYF. The CDR3, as DNA: TGTGCCAGCAGCTATCGACTAGCGGGAGGCACAGATACGCAGTATTTT. The chain has TRBV5-6 and TRBJ2-3; TRBD2 matches at 12 bases. The CDR3 runs to 16 residues. CDR1 is SGHDT and CDR2 is YYEEEE in the germline V gene. V lost 3 bases and J lost 1; bases outside the gene matches: 3.

The chain is built from TRBV20-1 and TRBJ2-7, with TRBD1 matching 7 bases. The CDR3 length is 13 residues. V lost 2 bases to trimming and J lost 3 bases; unmatched junction nucleotides: 4. Per germline, CDR1 DFQATT and CDR2 SNEGSKA (reference sequence). The CDR3 here is CSARKGQFYEQYF. The CDR3 bases are TGCAGTGCTAGAAAGGGACAGTTCTACGAGCAGTACTTC.

This clonotype was picked up many times. The J gene is TRBJ2-1, the V gene TRBV9, with 8 bases that match TRBD1. This CDR3 comprises 15 residues. V trimming: 3 bases; J trimming: 7 bases; junction bases outside the gene matches: 9. CDR1 and CDR2 from the germline V gene are SGDLS and YYNGEE. The CDR3 bases are TGTGCCAGCAGCGCCCGACAGGGGATATCGAATGAGCAGTTCTTC. Protein sequence: CASSARQGISNEQFF.